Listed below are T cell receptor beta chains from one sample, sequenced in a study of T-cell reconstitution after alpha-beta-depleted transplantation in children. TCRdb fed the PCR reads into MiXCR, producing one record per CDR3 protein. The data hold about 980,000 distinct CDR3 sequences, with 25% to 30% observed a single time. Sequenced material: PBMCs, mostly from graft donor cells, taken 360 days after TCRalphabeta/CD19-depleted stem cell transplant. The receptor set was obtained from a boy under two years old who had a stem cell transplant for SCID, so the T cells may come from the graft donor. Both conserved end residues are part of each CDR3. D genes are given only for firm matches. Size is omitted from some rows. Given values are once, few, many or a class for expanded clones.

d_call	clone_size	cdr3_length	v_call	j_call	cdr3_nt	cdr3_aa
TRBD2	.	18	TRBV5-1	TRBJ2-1	TGCGCCAGCAGCTTGGAGGGACTAGCGGGGTCAATTCCCACTGAGCAGTTCTTC	CASSLEGLAGSIPTEQFF
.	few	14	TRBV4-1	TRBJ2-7	TGCGCCAGCAGCCAAGGAGGGTACGTCTACGAGCAGTACTTC	CASSQGGYVYEQYF
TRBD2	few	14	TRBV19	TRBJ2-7	TGTGCCAGTAGCCCGGGACTACCCTCCTACGAGCAGTACTTC	CASSPGLPSYEQYF
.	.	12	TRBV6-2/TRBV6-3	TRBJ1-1	TGTGCCAGCAGTTACGGTTACACTGAAGCTTTCTTT	CASSYGYTEAFF
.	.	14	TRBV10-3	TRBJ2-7	TGTGCCATCAGAGGGACCTTTTGGGGGGACGAGCAGTACTTC	CAIRGTFWGDEQYF
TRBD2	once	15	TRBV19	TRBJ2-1	TGTGCCAGTACCAGGAGCGGGGCGGGAAATTTCGAGCAGTTCTTC	CASTRSGAGNFEQFF
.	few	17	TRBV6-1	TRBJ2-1	TGTGCCAGCAGCTTTTATTGGGGGGGCGAATCCTACAATGAGCAGTTCTTC	CASSFYWGGESYNEQFF
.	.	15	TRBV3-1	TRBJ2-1	TGTGCCAGCAGCCAAGTTGAATTTGGCTACAATGAGCAGTTCTTC	CASSQVEFGYNEQFF
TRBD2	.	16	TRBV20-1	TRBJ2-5	TGCAGTGCTAGGATGCAAGCGGGGAGCACCCCAGAGACCCAGTACTTC	CSARMQAGSTPETQYF
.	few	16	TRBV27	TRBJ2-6	TGTGCCAGCAGTTTATCGTCGGGTAATGGGGCCAACGTCCTGACTTTC	CASSLSSGNGANVLTF
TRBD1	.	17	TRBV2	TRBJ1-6	TGTGCCAGCAGTGAAGCGCTTCTCGACAGGGCCGGTTCACCCCTCCACTTT	CASSEALLDRAGSPLHF
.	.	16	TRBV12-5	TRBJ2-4	TGTGCTAGTGGTTTGCCTCCGGACCCCCTTTTGGACATTCAGTACTTC	CASGLPPDPLLDIQYF
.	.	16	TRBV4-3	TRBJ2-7	TGCGCCAGCAGCCTTCGTCCCGAGACAGGCTCCTACGAGCAGTACTTC	CASSLRPETGSYEQYF
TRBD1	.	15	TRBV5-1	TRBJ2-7	TGCGCCAGCAGCCCGGGAACAGGGGGTCCGGTTGAGCAGTACTTC	CASSPGTGGPVEQYF
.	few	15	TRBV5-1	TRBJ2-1	TGCGCCAGCAGCTTGGTGGCAGGGCGAAGGGGTGAGCAGTTCTTC	CASSLVAGRRGEQFF
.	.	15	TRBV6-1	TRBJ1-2	TGTGCCAGCACCCCCAGAGGGGAAGGCCACTATGGCTACACCTTC	CASTPRGEGHYGYTF
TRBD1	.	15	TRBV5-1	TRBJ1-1	TGCGCCAGCAGTCCGGTACAGGGGGCGTTAACTGAAGCTTTCTTT	CASSPVQGALTEAFF
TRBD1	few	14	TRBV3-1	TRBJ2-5	TGTGCCAGCAGCTACTACAGGGGCCAAGAGACCCAGTACTTC	CASSYYRGQETQYF
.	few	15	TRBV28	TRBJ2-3	TGTGCCAGCAGTTTCTTGCCCCTTAGCACAGATACGCAGTATTTT	CASSFLPLSTDTQYF
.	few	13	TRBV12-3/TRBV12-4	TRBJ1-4	TGTGCCAGCAGCCACCGAACCCGGGTAAAACTGTTTTTT	CASSHRTRVKLFF
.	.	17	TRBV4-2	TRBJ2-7	TGTGCCAGCAGCCAAGATGGAACAGCCAAGGTTATCTACGAGCAGTACTTC	CASSQDGTAKVIYEQYF
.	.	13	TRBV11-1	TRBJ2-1	TGTGCCAGCAGCCCGAGGACCCTCAATGAGCAGTTCTTC	CASSPRTLNEQFF
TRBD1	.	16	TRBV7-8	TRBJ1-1	TGTGCCAGCAGCATACAGGGGAAACGCATGAACACTGAAGCTTTCTTT	CASSIQGKRMNTEAFF
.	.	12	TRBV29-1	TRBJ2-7	TGCAGCGTCGCCTGGGTGTGGGGCGAGCAGTACTTC	CSVAWVWGEQYF
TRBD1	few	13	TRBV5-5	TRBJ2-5	TGTGCCAGCGGTAACAGGGGTCAAGAGACCCAGTACTTC	CASGNRGQETQYF
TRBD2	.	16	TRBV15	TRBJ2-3	TGTGCCACCAGCATGGGGACTAGCGGGGGGTACAATACGCAGTATTTT	CATSMGTSGGYNTQYF
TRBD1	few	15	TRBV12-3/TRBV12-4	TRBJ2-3	TGTGCCAGCAGTATGCGGGACAGGGACACAGATACGCAGTATTTT	CASSMRDRDTDTQYF
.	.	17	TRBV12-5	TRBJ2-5	TGTGCTAGTGGTTTGGCTTACCCGGGCCCCGAGGGGGAGACCCAGTACTTC	CASGLAYPGPEGETQYF
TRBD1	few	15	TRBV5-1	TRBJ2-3	TGCGCCAGCAGCTCGGTCGGGACAGGGGGAGATACGCAGTATTTT	CASSSVGTGGDTQYF
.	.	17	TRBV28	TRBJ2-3	TGTGCCAGCACCACCTCTACAGGGATCCCCAGCACAGATACGCAGTATTTT	CASTTSTGIPSTDTQYF
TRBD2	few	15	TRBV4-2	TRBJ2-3	TGTGCCAGCAGCCAAGCTCTAGCGGGGCAGTATACGCAGTATTTT	CASSQALAGQYTQYF
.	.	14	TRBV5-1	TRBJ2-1	TGCGCCAGCAGCTTGGGTGCCAGGGGCAATGAGCAGTTCTTC	CASSLGARGNEQFF
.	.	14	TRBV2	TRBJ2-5	TGTGCCAGCAGTGTTTCGAGTGGTTGGGGGACCCAGTACTTC	CASSVSSGWGTQYF
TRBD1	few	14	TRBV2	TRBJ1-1	TGTGCCAGCAGTAACAGGGGGAGGAACACTGAAGCTTTCTTT	CASSNRGRNTEAFF
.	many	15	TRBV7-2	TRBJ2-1	TGTGCCAGCAGCGGGCCTTTGCGGGGAGTCGATGAGCAGTTCTTC	CASSGPLRGVDEQFF
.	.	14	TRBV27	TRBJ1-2	TGTGCCAGCAGTTTGAACGGAATTGTGGGCGGCTACACCTTC	CASSLNGIVGGYTF
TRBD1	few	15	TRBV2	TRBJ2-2	TGTGCCAGCAGTGAAGACGGACAGGGGACCGGGGAGCTGTTTTTT	CASSEDGQGTGELFF
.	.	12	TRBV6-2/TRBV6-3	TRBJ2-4	TGTGCCAGCAGTTATTTCGGGTTCATTCAGTACTTC	CASSYFGFIQYF
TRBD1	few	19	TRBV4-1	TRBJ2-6	TGCGCCAGCAGCCAAGTCCGGACAGGGGTAGTGGCTGGGGCCAACGTCCTGACTTTC	CASSQVRTGVVAGANVLTF
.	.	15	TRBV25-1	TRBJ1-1	TGTGCCAGCAGTGCAGCGACAGTGGTGAACACTGAAGCTTTCTTT	CASSAATVVNTEAFF
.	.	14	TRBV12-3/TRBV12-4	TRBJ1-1	TGTGCCAGCAGTTCGGGGAGTCCTTCAACTGAAGCTTTCTTT	CASSSGSPSTEAFF
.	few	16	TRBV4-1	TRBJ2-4	TGCGCCAGCAGCCAAGTTGGAGGGCCTATAGGAAACATTCAGTACTTC	CASSQVGGPIGNIQYF
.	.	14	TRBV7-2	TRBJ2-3	TGTGCCAGCAGCTTAGCGACCGTGGAGGGGACGCAGTATTTT	CASSLATVEGTQYF
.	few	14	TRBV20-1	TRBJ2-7	TGCAGTGCTAGAGATCGGCGGGGCCGCTACGAGCAGTACTTC	CSARDRRGRYEQYF
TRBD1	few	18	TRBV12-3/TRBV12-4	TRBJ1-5	TGTGCCAGCATCCCAGATCGGTGGGACAGGGGGTTGAATCAGCCCCAGCATTTT	CASIPDRWDRGLNQPQHF
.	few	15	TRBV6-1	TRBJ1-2	TGTGCCAGCACCCCATCAAGTGGGGCAGGCTATGGCTACACCTTC	CASTPSSGAGYGYTF
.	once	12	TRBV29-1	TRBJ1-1	TGCAGCACCTCGAAGGGGAACACTGAAGCTTTCTTT	CSTSKGNTEAFF
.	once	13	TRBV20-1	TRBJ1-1	TGCAGTGCTCTATTCCCAGAAGCAGGGAAAGCTTTCTTT	CSALFPEAGKAFF
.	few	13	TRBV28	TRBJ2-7	TGTGCCAGCAGTGTTAAGGTCCCCTACGAGCAGTACTTC	CASSVKVPYEQYF
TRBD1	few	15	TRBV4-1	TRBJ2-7	TGCGCCAGCAGCCCCGGACAGGGGCCCACCTACGAGCAGTACTTC	CASSPGQGPTYEQYF
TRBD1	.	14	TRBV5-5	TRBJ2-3	TGTGCCAGCAGCTTGGAAAGGGGGCGAGATACGCAGTATTTT	CASSLERGRDTQYF
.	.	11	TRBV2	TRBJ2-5	TGTGCCAGCAGTGACCTTATATGGCAGTACTTC	CASSDLIWQYF
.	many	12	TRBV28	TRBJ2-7	TGTGCCAGCAGTTTAATCCTCTACGAGCAGTACTTC	CASSLILYEQYF
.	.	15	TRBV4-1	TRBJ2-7	TGCGCCAGCAGCCGGGGCTTAGTGGGCTCCCACGAGCAGTACTTC	CASSRGLVGSHEQYF
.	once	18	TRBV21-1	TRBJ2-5	TGTGCCAGCAGCAAACAGTGGGCCATGGAAACAGTCCAAGAGACCCAGTACTTC	CASSKQWAMETVQETQYF
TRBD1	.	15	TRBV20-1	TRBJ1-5	TGCAGTACTAGAGGGACAGAGTATAGCAATCAGCCCCAGCATTTT	CSTRGTEYSNQPQHF
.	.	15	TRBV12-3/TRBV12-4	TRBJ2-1	TGTGCCAGCAGTTTGGGTTTTTGGCCTCAAGGAGGACCGTTCTTC	CASSLGFWPQGGPFF
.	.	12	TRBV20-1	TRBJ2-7	TGCAGTGCTAGCTCTCCCTTCTACGAGCAGTACTTC	CSASSPFYEQYF
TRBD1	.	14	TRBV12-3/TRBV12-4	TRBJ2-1	TGTGCCAGCAGTCCAGGGGGAAAAATCAATGAGCAGTTCTTC	CASSPGGKINEQFF
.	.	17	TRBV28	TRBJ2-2	TGTGCCAGCAGTTTTCGGTTTGGGGATAGTGACACCGGGGAGCTGTTTTTT	CASSFRFGDSDTGELFF